This entry concerns a single T cell receptor (beta chain). These data are taken from a study of T cell changes during pregnancy in multiple sclerosis. The protocol was immunoSEQ multiplex PCR, while the TCRdb copy is restricted to in-frame clones and leaves out a portion. The sample lists around 65,000 clones; around 90% were seen once. This CDR3 has 12 amino acids. Germline lookup yields CDR1 SGHVS and CDR2 FNYEAQ. Trimming cost V 5 bases and J 7 bases; bases outside gene matches: 4. The sequence came from a female donor with multiple sclerosis, enrolled in a pregnancy study. This sequence joins TRBV7-6 and TRBJ1-1; 7 nucleotides align to TRBD1. The sample in question was peripheral blood, obtained in the first trimester of pregnancy. CDR3 DNA sequence: TGTGCCAGCAGCGGCCACAGGGGTGAAGCTTTCTTT. Protein product: CASSGHRGEAFF. Full variable domain (missing parts from reference TRBV7-6 and TRBJ1-1): GAGVSQSPRYKVTKRGQDVALRCDPISGHVSLYWYRQALGQGPEFLTYFNYEAQQDKSGLPNDRFSAERPEGSISTLTIQRTEQRDSAMYRCASSGHRGEAFFGQGTRLTVV.